These T cell receptor beta chains were read from a single sample in a study of blood T cell repertoires in COVID-19. Method: immunoSEQ multiplex PCR; TCRdb's copy keeps in-frame clones and lacks some. Of 55,000 to 70,000 clones listed, around 86% are singletons. The sequenced sample consisted of peripheral blood. Receptors originate from a woman aged 18 to 35 with acute or convalescent COVID-19. The CDR3 runs from the conserved cysteine through the conserved F or W. D genes are given only for firm matches. Clone size is not always given. Where it is, it says once, few, many or a class for expanded clones.

CDR3nt: TGTGTCAGAAGCCTACCGGGGATAGCCTTTGTGGCTGAAGCTTTCTTT; CDR3aa: CVRSLPGIAFVAEAFF; d_gene: NA; j_gene: TRBJ1-1; abundance: NA; v_gene: TRBV7-5
CDR3nt: TGTGCCAGCAGCCAGGACTACTATGGCTACACCTTC; CDR3aa: CASSQDYYGYTF; d_gene: NA; j_gene: TRBJ1-2; abundance: NA; v_gene: TRBV6-5
CDR3nt: TGTGCCAGCAGCTCAAGAAGGGACAGGGTGAACACTGAAGCTTTCTTT; CDR3aa: CASSSRRDRVNTEAFF; d_gene: TRBD1; j_gene: TRBJ1-1; abundance: NA; v_gene: TRBV7-8
CDR3nt: TGCAGCGCCGGGTCGGAGGAAAAACTGTTTTTT; CDR3aa: CSAGSEEKLFF; d_gene: NA; j_gene: TRBJ1-4; abundance: NA; v_gene: TRBV29-1
CDR3nt: TGTGCCAGCAGTTTACAACTCAGGGGACCCAATCAGCCCCAGCATTTT; CDR3aa: CASSLQLRGPNQPQHF; d_gene: NA; j_gene: TRBJ1-5; abundance: few; v_gene: TRBV28
CDR3nt: TGTGCCAGCAAGGTGCAGGGCCTGAACACTGAAGCTTTCTTT; CDR3aa: CASKVQGLNTEAFF; d_gene: NA; j_gene: TRBJ1-1; abundance: few; v_gene: TRBV27
CDR3nt: TGTGCCAGCAGCCAAGTGGACAGGGGGCCAGGGAAAGAATGGGAGCTGTTTTTT; CDR3aa: CASSQVDRGPGKEWELFF; d_gene: TRBD1; j_gene: TRBJ2-2; abundance: NA; v_gene: TRBV4-2
CDR3nt: TGTGCCAGCACCCTAACCGGGGACTACGAGCAGTACTTC; CDR3aa: CASTLTGDYEQYF; d_gene: NA; j_gene: TRBJ2-7; abundance: NA; v_gene: TRBV6-5
CDR3nt: TGTGCCAGCTCACCATCGGAGGTAAAGAGGAACACTGAAGCTTTCTTT; CDR3aa: CASSPSEVKRNTEAFF; d_gene: NA; j_gene: TRBJ1-1; abundance: NA; v_gene: TRBV18
CDR3nt: TGTGCCAGCAGCCAATCAGGTCAGGGGGCCTACGAGCAGTACTTC; CDR3aa: CASSQSGQGAYEQYF; d_gene: TRBD1; j_gene: TRBJ2-7; abundance: NA; v_gene: TRBV3-1/TRBV3-2
CDR3nt: TGTGCCAGCAGTGATTGGGACAGGGCCAAAAACATTCAGTACTTC; CDR3aa: CASSDWDRAKNIQYF; d_gene: TRBD1; j_gene: TRBJ2-4; abundance: NA; v_gene: TRBV6-1
CDR3nt: TGTGCCAGCAGTGATTTTAGCGGCTACGAGCAGTACTTC; CDR3aa: CASSDFSGYEQYF; d_gene: NA; j_gene: TRBJ2-7; abundance: NA; v_gene: TRBV6-1
CDR3nt: TGTGCCAGCAGCTTAGACGGGGAGACCCAGTACTTC; CDR3aa: CASSLDGETQYF; d_gene: NA; j_gene: TRBJ2-5; abundance: NA; v_gene: TRBV7-2
CDR3nt: TGTGCCAGCAGCTTGATAGGGGGCTATGGCTACACCTTC; CDR3aa: CASSLIGGYGYTF; d_gene: NA; j_gene: TRBJ1-2; abundance: NA; v_gene: TRBV5-6
CDR3nt: TGTGCCAGCAGCTTAGAAGCGGGGAGACGGCCCCAGCATTTT; CDR3aa: CASSLEAGRRPQHF; d_gene: NA; j_gene: TRBJ1-5; abundance: NA; v_gene: TRBV7-8
CDR3nt: TGTGCCACCAGTCGAACTGGGAACAGGGGGCGCACCGGGGAGCTGTTTTTT; CDR3aa: CATSRTGNRGRTGELFF; d_gene: TRBD1; j_gene: TRBJ2-2; abundance: NA; v_gene: TRBV24-1
CDR3nt: TGCAGTGCTAGTGCCAACTTATACGAGCAGTACTTC; CDR3aa: CSASANLYEQYF; d_gene: NA; j_gene: TRBJ2-7; abundance: NA; v_gene: TRBV20-1
CDR3nt: TGTGCCAGCAGTGCTTCAGGGGATTCACCCCTCCACTTT; CDR3aa: CASSASGDSPLHF; d_gene: NA; j_gene: TRBJ1-6; abundance: NA; v_gene: TRBV12-3/TRBV12-4
CDR3nt: TGTGCCAGCAGTCTGAGCGGAGGATACGAGCAGTACTTC; CDR3aa: CASSLSGGYEQYF; d_gene: NA; j_gene: TRBJ2-7; abundance: NA; v_gene: TRBV6-5
CDR3nt: TGTGCCAGCAGGGCGTGGGACAGCAACACTGAAGCTTTCTTT; CDR3aa: CASRAWDSNTEAFF; d_gene: TRBD1; j_gene: TRBJ1-1; abundance: once; v_gene: TRBV2
CDR3nt: TGTGCCAGCAGTTCCGACGGGACTAGCACAGATACGCAGTATTTT; CDR3aa: CASSSDGTSTDTQYF; d_gene: NA; j_gene: TRBJ2-3; abundance: NA; v_gene: TRBV2
CDR3nt: TGTGCCAGCAGCCCGACAGGGGGTTCTGAAGCTTTCTTT; CDR3aa: CASSPTGGSEAFF; d_gene: TRBD1; j_gene: TRBJ1-1; abundance: NA; v_gene: TRBV28
CDR3nt: TGTGCCAGCAGTTCCGCGAGGGGGCTTGGGTACACTGAAGCTTTCTTT; CDR3aa: CASSSARGLGYTEAFF; d_gene: TRBD1; j_gene: TRBJ1-1; abundance: once; v_gene: TRBV28
CDR3nt: TGTGCCAGCAGTGGCCCCAGGGGGCACACTGAAGCTTTCTTT; CDR3aa: CASSGPRGHTEAFF; d_gene: TRBD1; j_gene: TRBJ1-1; abundance: NA; v_gene: TRBV28
CDR3nt: TGTGCCAGTACCGGGACAGGCGGCAATCAGCCCCAGCATTTT; CDR3aa: CASTGTGGNQPQHF; d_gene: TRBD1; j_gene: TRBJ1-5; abundance: NA; v_gene: TRBV19
CDR3nt: TGTGCCAGCAGCTTCGGACAGGATAATGAAAAACTGTTTTTT; CDR3aa: CASSFGQDNEKLFF; d_gene: TRBD1; j_gene: TRBJ1-4; abundance: NA; v_gene: TRBV7-9
CDR3nt: TGTGCCAGCACTGATAGACCCCAGGGCGAAAAACTGTTTTTT; CDR3aa: CASTDRPQGEKLFF; d_gene: NA; j_gene: TRBJ1-4; abundance: NA; v_gene: TRBV28
CDR3nt: TGTGCCAGCAGCTTAGGTTGGGACAGCAGGAATTCACCCCTCCACTTT; CDR3aa: CASSLGWDSRNSPLHF; d_gene: TRBD1; j_gene: TRBJ1-6; abundance: few; v_gene: TRBV11-2
CDR3nt: TGTGCCAGCAGCCCGGGACTAGCCTACGAGCAGTACTTC; CDR3aa: CASSPGLAYEQYF; d_gene: TRBD2; j_gene: TRBJ2-7; abundance: NA; v_gene: TRBV11-2